This T cell receptor beta chain was retrieved from a study of shared clonotypes between healthy human individuals. Each subset's genomic DNA was split evenly across several immunoSEQ plates. Method: immunoSEQ multiplex PCR; TCRdb's copy keeps in-frame clones and lacks some. Counted here are around 2.5 million clones, over 85% occurring once; the ten biggest clones make up approximately 0.37%. On this clone itself: The antigen is unknown.

In germline, CDR1 is SGHKS, CDR2 YYEKEE (reference sequence). V lost 4 bases and J lost 0, with 8 bases in between. The CDR3 is 14 amino acids. Study observations and caveats: Clonotype sharing across donors was expected to vary with sequencing depth. Larger estimated richness was generally seen in naive subsets than in memory subsets.

Specimen: naive CD4+ T cells from PBMCs. The subset denotes: CD45RA+ positively selected. The J gene is TRBJ1-5, the V gene TRBV5-5, with D perhaps TRBD1 (5 bases). The receptor was derived from a man younger than 35 in good health. Some clones in this sample may be carry-over from other donors' samples. In DNA form, the CDR3 reads TGTGCCAGCAGCAGGGACTATAGCAATCAGCCCCAGCATTTT. It is translated as CASSRDYSNQPQHF.